The 23 T cell receptor beta chains below were found in one sample sequenced in a study of shared clonotypes between healthy human individuals. Measured with immunoSEQ multiplex PCR; TCRdb has only the in-frame clones, and not every one. Of 550,000 to 700,000 clones listed, about three quarters are singletons. The sequencing input was memory CD4+ T cells sorted from blood. Subset defined: CD45RA-negative fraction. Receptors were obtained from a woman aged 25 to 39 in good health.

The chain uses TRBV6-5 and TRBJ1-5; no reliable D call. The CDR3 totals 13 residues. CDR1 and CDR2 from the germline V gene are MNHEY and SVGAGI. Trimming left V 3 bases short and J 0 bases short, with 3 bases between. CDR3 nucleotides: TGTGCCAGCAGTTATTATAGCAATCAGCCCCAGCATTTT. This codes for CASSYYSNQPQHF.

The V and J genes are TRBV9 and TRBJ2-1, with unresolved D. In germline, CDR1 is SGDLS, CDR2 YYNGEE. The V and J ends lost 3 bases and 7 bases respectively, with 14 bases between them. The CDR3 extends over 14 amino acids. CDR3: CASSGLFLGNEQFF. CDR3 bases: TGTGCCAGCAGCGGGCTCTTCCTAGGAAATGAGCAGTTCTTC.

This chain connects TRBV7-9 to TRBJ2-7; 9 bases align to TRBD2. V shed 0 bases, J shed 2 bases, and the junction held 2 bases outside the gene matches. CDR3 length: 15 residues. Germline V lookup: CDR1 SEHNR, CDR2 FQNEAQ (reference sequence). This CDR3 is CASSLASSGTYEQYF. CDR3 bases: TGTGCCAGCAGCTTAGCTTCTAGCGGGACCTACGAGCAGTACTTC.

The rearrangement uses TRBV4-2 and TRBJ1-1, with a possible D match to TRBD1 (5 bases). Looked up from germline, CDR1 is LGHNA and CDR2 is YNFKEQ. The CDR3 has 14 residues. V was shortened by 0 bases and J by 6 bases, with 11 bases between the two germline ends. The CDR3 spells CASSQDKGRPEAFF. Here the CDR3 DNA reads TGTGCCAGCAGCCAAGATAAGGGGAGGCCTGAAGCTTTCTTT.

The chain links TRBV7-9 to TRBJ2-7; D remains ambiguous. V lost 4 bases, J lost 4 bases, and 17 bases lay in between. The V gene's germline CDR1 is SEHNR and CDR2 FQNEAQ (reference sequence). The CDR3 extends over 15 amino acids. The CDR3 DNA is TGTGCCAGCAGCTCCGACTTCAACCCGACATACGAGCAGTACTTC. Protein: CASSSDFNPTYEQYF.

The chain links TRBV2 to TRBJ1-2; D is uncertain. CDR1 SNHLY and CDR2 FYNNEI come from the germline V gene. The CDR3 contains 14 residues. V dropped 1 base and J dropped 8 bases, with 14 bases sitting between them. The chain's CDR3 is CASSEGSEPSGYTF. For the CDR3, the DNA is TGTGCCAGCAGTGAAGGGTCGGAACCCAGCGGCTACACCTTC.

The chain joins TRBV15 to TRBJ1-1; 8 bases map to TRBD1. This CDR3 is built from 17 residues. J lost 6 bases, V lost 6 bases, and 18 bases had no gene match. In germline, CDR1 is LNHNV, CDR2 YYDKDF (reference sequence). In nucleotides, the CDR3 is TGTGCCACCAGTAGGACAGGGTGGGCGGCAGGGAATCCTGAAGCTTTCTTT. It specifies CATSRTGWAAGNPEAFF.

V usage is TRBV18 and J usage is TRBJ2-3, with 9 bases fitting TRBD2. Germline lookup yields CDR1 KGHSH and CDR2 LQKENI. This CDR3 is 15 amino acids long. J gave up 3 bases and V 1 base, and 2 bases lay outside the gene matches. The CDR3 sequence is CASSPLAGETDTQYF. The CDR3 nucleotides are TGTGCCAGCTCACCACTAGCGGGAGAAACAGATACGCAGTATTTT.

Of note for this clone: A much bigger clone sits one base away, suggesting this may be a read error. Within the sample, other DNA sequences also encode this same CDR3. The chain recombines TRBV6-1 with TRBJ2-7; 11 nucleotides match TRBD1. From germline, CDR1 is MNHNS and CDR2 SASEGT. This CDR3 comprises 16 residues. The CDR3: CASSVLRTGGYYEQYF. The CDR3 DNA follows: TGTGCCAGTAGTGTTCTACGGACAGGGGGCTATTACGAGCAGTACTTC.

This chain joins TRBV7-9 and TRBJ2-7; 8 bases match TRBD2. From germline, CDR1 is SEHNR and CDR2 FQNEAQ (reference sequence). The CDR3 consists of 16 residues. J gave up 6 bases and V 5 bases, and 15 bases lay outside the gene matches. CDR3 DNA sequence: TGTGCCAGCAGCCGCCTCCAGCGGGAGCCCTTTTTCGAGCAGTACTTC. Translating it yields CASSRLQREPFFEQYF.

This clone has a single count. The gene calls are TRBV6-1 and TRBJ1-2, with D maybe TRBD1 (5 bases). The length of the CDR3 is 13 residues. Trimming cost V 2 bases and J 7 bases, with 11 bases left between them. CDR1 is MNHNS and CDR2 is SASEGT in the germline V gene. DNA for the CDR3: TGTGCCAGCAGTGAATCGGGGCTCGGTGGCTACACCTTC. This encodes CASSESGLGGYTF.

This chain uses TRBV27 with TRBJ1-1; 10 bases are shared with TRBD1. The junction had 8 bases not matched to a gene; V was cut back by 3 bases and J by 7 bases. The CDR3 runs to 15 residues. Germline lookup yields CDR1 MNHEY and CDR2 SMNVEV (reference sequence). CDR3 nucleotides: TGTGCCAGCAGTTTTCATCGACAGGGGGCGAGTGAAGCTTTCTTT. Protein: CASSFHRQGASEAFF.

In this sample, this clone turned up once. This chain connects TRBV18 to TRBJ2-5; D gene unclear. CDR1 is KGHSH and CDR2 is LQKENI in the germline V gene. CDR3 length: 13 residues. The germline V and J ends were trimmed by 0 bases and 3 bases, with 5 bases remaining between them. CDR3 loop: CASSPPAKETQYF. The CDR3 nucleotides read TGTGCCAGCTCACCACCGGCTAAAGAGACCCAGTACTTC.

The chain joins TRBV7-8 to TRBJ1-2; 9 bases match TRBD1. The length of the CDR3 is 14 residues. V lost 1 base, J lost 6 bases, and 3 bases stayed unmatched. Germline CDR1 SGHVS, CDR2 FQNEAQ. The CDR3 is CASSLGQGGNGYTF. The CDR3 nucleotides are TGTGCCAGCAGCTTAGGACAGGGGGGAAATGGCTACACCTTC.

V gene TRBV30 combines with J gene TRBJ1-6, with unresolved D. The V gene lost 0 bases and the J gene lost 2 bases, with 11 bases spanning the gap. The CDR3 is 16 residues long. Germline V gives CDR1 GTSNPN, CDR2 SVGIG (reference sequence). The CDR3 loop is CAWSVLPGTYNSPLHF. The DNA of the CDR3 is TGTGCCTGGAGTGTACTGCCTGGAACCTATAATTCACCCCTCCACTTT.

This sequence joins TRBV7-3 and TRBJ1-1, with D tentatively TRBD1 (6 bases). In germline, CDR1 is SGHTA, CDR2 FQGTGA. Trimming left V 4 bases short and J 5 bases short, with 11 bases between. The CDR3 is made up of 13 amino acids. In DNA form, the CDR3 reads TGTGCCAGCAGCTCAACAGGGTCAACTGAAGCTTTCTTT. It encodes CASSSTGSTEAFF.

The V gene is TRBV6-5, the J gene TRBJ2-5; D possibly corresponds to TRBD2 (5 bases). This CDR3 comprises 15 residues. The V and J ends lost 6 bases and 2 bases respectively, with 16 bases between them. CDR1 and CDR2 from the germline V gene are MNHEY and SVGAGI. The CDR3, as DNA: TGTGCCAGCAGCAAACGCGGAGAGGGACAAGAGACCCAGTACTTC. Its protein is CASSKRGEGQETQYF.

CDR3 protein: CASGNRGQNTEAFF. CDR3 nucleotides: TGCGCCAGCGGAAACAGGGGCCAGAACACTGAAGCTTTCTTT. J is TRBJ1-1 and V is TRBV5-1, with TRBD1 matching over 7 bases. This CDR3 is 14 amino acids long. Germline CDR1 reads SGHRS; CDR2 reads YFSETQ. V was clipped by 7 bases and J by 1 base; unmatched bases: 7. The whole variable domain, remainder taken from reference TRBV5-1 and TRBJ1-1, is KAGVTQTPRYLIKTRGQQVTLSCSPISGHRSVSWYQQTPGQGLQFLFEYFSETQRNKGNFPGRFSGRQFSNSRSEMNVSTLELGDSALYLCASGNRGQNTEAFFGQGTRLTVV.

This chain connects TRBV18 to TRBJ1-1; 7 bases map to TRBD1. The CDR3 loop spans 15 amino acids. CDR1 KGHSH and CDR2 LQKENI come from the germline V gene. Trimming took 0 bases from V and 6 from J; bases not matched to a gene: 7. The CDR3 loop reads CASSPPNRGSAEAFF. The CDR3, as DNA: TGTGCCAGCTCACCACCTAACAGGGGCTCCGCTGAAGCTTTCTTT. Based on the CDR3 plus reference TRBV18 and TRBJ1-1, the full variable domain is NAGVMQNPRHLVRRRGQEARLRCSPMKGHSHVYWYRQLPEEGLKFMVYLQKENIIDESGMPKERFSAEFPKEGPSILRIQQVVRGDSAAYFCASSPPNRGSAEAFFGQGTRLTVV.

The J gene is TRBJ2-3, the V gene TRBV2; D ambiguous. V was trimmed by 4 bases and J by 6 bases, leaving 14 bases between them. The CDR3 length is 14 residues. Germline assignment: CDR1 SNHLY and CDR2 FYNNEI. The CDR3 region is CASSGTGYRDTQYF. The CDR3 region has the DNA TGTGCCAGCAGTGGGACGGGTTATCGGGATACGCAGTATTTT.

The V gene is TRBV28, the J gene TRBJ2-7; TRBD2 might be the D (6 bases). CDR1 MDHEN and CDR2 SYDVKM come from the germline V gene. V was cut by 4 bases and J by 0 bases, with 13 bases left in between. This CDR3 has 15 residues. The CDR3 sequence: CASSSIAVSSYEQYF. The CDR3 region has the DNA TGTGCCAGCAGTTCAATAGCGGTCAGCTCCTACGAGCAGTACTTC.

The chain is built from TRBV29-1 and TRBJ1-2, with 10 bases identical to TRBD1. Germline CDR1 is SQVTM and CDR2 is ANQGSEA. There are 13 residues in the CDR3. Germline trimming cut 7 bases from V and 4 bases from J; bases unmatched to any gene: 6. This CDR3 is CSARQGASYGYTF. The CDR3, as DNA: TGCAGCGCGAGACAGGGGGCGAGCTATGGCTACACCTTC.

This clone was seen a handful of times. V and J are TRBV10-1 and TRBJ1-1; D unresolved. CDR1 WNHNN and CDR2 SYGVQD come from the germline V gene (reference sequence). Trimming took 10 bases from V and 11 from J, leaving 17 bases between them. The CDR3 extends over 11 amino acids. Here the CDR3 reads CAILTALFAFF. In DNA form, the CDR3 reads TGCGCCATCCTGACGGCCCTATTTGCTTTCTTT.